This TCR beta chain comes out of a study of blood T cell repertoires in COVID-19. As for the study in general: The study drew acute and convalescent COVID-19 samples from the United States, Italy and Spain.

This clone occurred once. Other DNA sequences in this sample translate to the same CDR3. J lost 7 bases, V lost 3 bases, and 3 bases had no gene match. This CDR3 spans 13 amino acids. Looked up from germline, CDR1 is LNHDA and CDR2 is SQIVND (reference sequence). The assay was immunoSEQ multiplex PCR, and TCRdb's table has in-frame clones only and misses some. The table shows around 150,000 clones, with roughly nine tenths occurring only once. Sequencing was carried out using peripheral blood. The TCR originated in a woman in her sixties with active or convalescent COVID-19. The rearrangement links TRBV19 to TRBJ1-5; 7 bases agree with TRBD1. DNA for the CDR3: TGTGCCAGTAGTATCCAGGGGGACCAGCCCCAGCATTTT. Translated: CASSIQGDQPQHF.